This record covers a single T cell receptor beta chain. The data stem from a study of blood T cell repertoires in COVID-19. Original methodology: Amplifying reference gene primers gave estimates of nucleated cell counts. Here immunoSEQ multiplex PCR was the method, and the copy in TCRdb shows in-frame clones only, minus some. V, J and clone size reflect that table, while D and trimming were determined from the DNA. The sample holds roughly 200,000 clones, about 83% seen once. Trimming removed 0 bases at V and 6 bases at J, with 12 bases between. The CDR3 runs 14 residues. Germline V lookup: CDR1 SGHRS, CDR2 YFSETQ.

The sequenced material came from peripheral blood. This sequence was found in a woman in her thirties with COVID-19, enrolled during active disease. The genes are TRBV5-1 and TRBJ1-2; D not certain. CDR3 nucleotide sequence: TGCGCCAGCAGCTTGGATGGGCGCGGGAATGGCTACACCTTC. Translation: CASSLDGRGNGYTF.